The 16 T cell receptor beta chains reported below all come from one sample, sequenced in a study of blood T cell repertoires in COVID-19 (dated by TCRdb to the early 2020s). The library came from the immunoSEQ multiplex PCR assay. TCRdb took this table from immuneACCESS and kept in-frame rearrangements with V and J called. Such tables lack part of the clones; where checked against another copy, unresolved V genes explain under half of the gap, and the rest is unexplained. Present in this sample are roughly 250,000 clones, approximately 86% of which were seen just once. The top ten clones comprise 2% to 3% of the sample. The sequenced sample consisted of PBMCs or T cells enriched from blood (not recorded which). These receptors originate from a woman in her thirties with acute COVID-19.

The chain employs TRBV7-2 and TRBJ2-7, with D tentatively TRBD2 (5 bases). The CDR3 length is 14 residues. V lost 5 bases to trimming and J lost 0 bases, with 11 bases between them. From germline, CDR1 is SGHTA and CDR2 FQGNSA. The CDR3 spells CASSRPGSSYEQYF. DNA for the CDR3: TGTGCCAGCAGCCGCCCGGGGAGCTCCTACGAGCAGTACTTC.

The J gene is TRBJ2-6, the V gene TRBV27; D unclear. This CDR3 comprises 15 residues. Germline assignment: CDR1 MNHEY and CDR2 SMNVEV (reference sequence). V lost 3 bases, J lost 0 bases, and 6 bases lay in between. This CDR3 reads CASSLRLSGANVLTF. The CDR3 DNA reads as TGTGCCAGCAGTTTGCGTCTCTCTGGGGCCAACGTCCTGACTTTC.

The chain is built from TRBV2 and TRBJ2-7; possible D gene TRBD2, 5 bases. V gave up 1 base and J gave up 6 bases, with 19 bases separating them. From germline, CDR1 is SNHLY and CDR2 FYNNEI. The CDR3 runs to 16 residues. The chain's CDR3 is CASSEVREYSLREQYF. The DNA for the CDR3 is TGTGCCAGCAGTGAAGTAAGGGAGTATTCTTTGCGCGAGCAGTACTTC.

V usage is TRBV5-6 and J usage is TRBJ2-7; 7 nucleotides match TRBD1. The CDR3 consists of 14 residues. The germline gives CDR1 SGHDT, CDR2 YYEEEE. J gave up 1 base and V 4 bases, and 5 bases lay outside the gene matches. The CDR3 reads CASSGDSVSYEQYF. The CDR3 bases are TGTGCCAGCAGCGGGGACAGTGTATCCTACGAGCAGTACTTC.

The sample holds one count of this clone. The chain links TRBV6-2 or TRBV6-3 to TRBJ1-1; unclear D gene. Germline assignment: CDR1 MNHEY and CDR2 SVGEGT. The CDR3 totals 12 residues. Trimming removed 4 bases at V and 8 bases at J, with 11 bases between. The CDR3 DNA sequence: TGTGCCAGCAGTTCAGTTTCGGGGGAAGCTTTCTTT. Translation: CASSSVSGEAFF.

The CDR3 DNA reads TGTGCCAGCAGTTTATTAGCGGAAGAGACCCAGTACTTC. This encodes CASSLLAEETQYF. The chain employs TRBV12-3 or TRBV12-4 and TRBJ2-5; a weak D match, TRBD2 (6 bases). CDR3 length: 13 amino acids. V lost 2 bases, J lost 3 bases, and 7 bases lay in between.

The chain carries TRBV10-3 and TRBJ1-5, with TRBD1 matching over 8 bases. Germline-derived CDR1 and CDR2 are ENHRY and SYGVKD. V was pared by 6 bases and J by 4 bases, with 8 bases of the junction left unmatched. This CDR3 is 15 amino acids long. The CDR3 spells CAISATGTGNQPQHF. Here the CDR3 DNA reads TGTGCCATCAGCGCCACCGGGACAGGTAATCAGCCCCAGCATTTT.

The V and J genes are TRBV6-5 and TRBJ2-7, with 7 bases that match TRBD1. The V and J ends lost 6 bases and 5 bases, in that order; junction bases with no gene match: 10. The germline CDR1 and CDR2 sequences are MNHEY and SVGAGI. This CDR3 comprises 14 residues. CDR3 bases: TGTGCCAGCAGCTTCCGGGACAGAAGCCACGAGCAGTACTTC. It is translated as CASSFRDRSHEQYF.

The chain couples TRBV18 to TRBJ1-6, with D hard to call. V was shortened by 1 base and J by 6 bases, with 7 bases between the two germline ends. CDR1 is KGHSH and CDR2 is LQKENI in the germline V gene. This CDR3 contains 14 residues. Here the CDR3 reads CASSPRAANSPLHF. For the CDR3, the DNA is TGTGCCAGCTCACCACGGGCAGCTAATTCACCCCTCCACTTT.

This clone showed up just once. This rearrangement joins TRBV10-2 to TRBJ1-1, with D perhaps matching TRBD1 (6 bases). CDR1 and CDR2 from the germline V gene are WSHSY and SAAADI. The V gene lost 6 bases and the J gene lost 4 bases, with 18 bases spanning the gap. The CDR3 contains 15 residues. CDR3 coding DNA: TGCGCCAGCAGGGGATACAGGGAGATCGGCACTGAAGCTTTCTTT. Its translation is CASRGYREIGTEAFF.

The rearrangement uses TRBV9 and TRBJ1-6; 7 bases align to TRBD1. Germline V gives CDR1 SGDLS, CDR2 YYNGEE. After removal of 3 bases from V and 7 bases from J, the junction contained 7 bases not matched to a gene. The length of the CDR3 is 15 residues. The CDR3 coding sequence is TGTGCCAGCAGCGGTATCGGGGACAGAAATTCACCCCTCCACTTT. It codes for CASSGIGDRNSPLHF. The full variable domain, in which reference TRBV9 and TRBJ1-6 provide the parts outside the CDR3, is DSGVTQTPKHLITATGQRVTLRCSPRSGDLSVYWYQQSLDQGLQFLIQYYNGEERAKGNILERFSAQQFPDLHSELNLSSLELGDSALYFCASSGIGDRNSPLHFGNGTRLTVT.

The chain carries TRBV25-1 and TRBJ2-7, with 9 nucleotides matching TRBD1. Germline loops: CDR1 MGHDK, CDR2 SYGVNS. This CDR3 has 17 amino acids. Unmatched junction bases numbered 14, after V lost 6 bases and J lost 2 bases. CDR3 coding DNA: TGTGCCAGCAGCGGGACGGGGACAGGGAAAACTCCCTACGAGCAGTACTTC. Its translation: CASSGTGTGKTPYEQYF.

The J gene is TRBJ1-3, the V gene TRBV6-2 or TRBV6-3; 9 bases match TRBD1. This CDR3 is 21 amino acids long. Germline V gene sequence: CDR1 MNHEY, CDR2 SVGEGT. The ends lost 2 bases at V and 1 base at J; junction bases unmatched: 18. The CDR3 is CASSYPSRRGPGQGSGNTIYF. The CDR3 DNA reads TGTGCCAGCAGTTACCCCTCGCGCAGGGGTCCGGGACAGGGATCTGGAAACACCATATATTTT.

The genes are TRBV28 and TRBJ2-7; tentatively, D is TRBD1 (6 bases). CDR1 is MDHEN, CDR2 SYDVKM, per germline. The CDR3 sequence is 17 residues long. V lost 4 bases and J lost 2, with 21 bases in between. The DNA of the CDR3 is TGTGCCAGCAGTTCTACTCCATACGGGACACGGACCTACGAGCAGTACTTC. This codes for CASSSTPYGTRTYEQYF.

The chain is built from TRBV4-1 and TRBJ1-2; a possible D gene is TRBD1 (6 bases). This CDR3 comprises 11 residues. In germline, CDR1 is MGHRA, CDR2 YSYEKL. V was trimmed by 8 bases and J by 5 bases, leaving 9 bases between them. The CDR3 DNA sequence: TGCGCCAGCGCAGGGGCTTATGGCTACACCTTC. It codes for CASAGAYGYTF.

This clone was picked up one time. The gene calls are TRBV5-8 and TRBJ1-6; D remains ambiguous. Looked up from germline, CDR1 is SGHTS and CDR2 is YDEGEE. Trimming cost V 0 bases and J 6 bases, with 19 bases left between them. CDR3 length: 18 residues. In nucleotides, the CDR3 is TGTGCCAGCAGCTTGGAGGCCAAACAGTGGTCCAGTAATTCACCCCTCCACTTT. Translated, it gives CASSLEAKQWSSNSPLHF.